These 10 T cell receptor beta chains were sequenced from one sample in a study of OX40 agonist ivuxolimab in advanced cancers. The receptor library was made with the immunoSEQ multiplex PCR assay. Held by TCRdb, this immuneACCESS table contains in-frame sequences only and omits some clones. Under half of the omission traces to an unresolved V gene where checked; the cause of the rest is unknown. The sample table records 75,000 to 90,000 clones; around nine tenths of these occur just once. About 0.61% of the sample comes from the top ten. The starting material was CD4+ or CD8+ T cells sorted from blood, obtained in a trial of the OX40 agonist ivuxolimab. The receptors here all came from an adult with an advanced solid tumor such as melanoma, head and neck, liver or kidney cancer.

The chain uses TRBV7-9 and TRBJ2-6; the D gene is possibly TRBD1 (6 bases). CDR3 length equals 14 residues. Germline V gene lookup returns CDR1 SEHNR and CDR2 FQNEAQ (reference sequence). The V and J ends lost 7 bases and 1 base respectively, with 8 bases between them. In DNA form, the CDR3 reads TGTGCCAGCACCGACAGGTCTGGGGCCAACGTCCTGACTTTC. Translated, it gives CASTDRSGANVLTF.

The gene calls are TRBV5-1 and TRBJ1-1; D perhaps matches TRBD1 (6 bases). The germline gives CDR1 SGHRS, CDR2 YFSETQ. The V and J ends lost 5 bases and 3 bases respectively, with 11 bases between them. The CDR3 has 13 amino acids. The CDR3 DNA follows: TGCGCCAGCAGTGGGGGCGTGGACACTGAAGCTTTCTTT. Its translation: CASSGGVDTEAFF.

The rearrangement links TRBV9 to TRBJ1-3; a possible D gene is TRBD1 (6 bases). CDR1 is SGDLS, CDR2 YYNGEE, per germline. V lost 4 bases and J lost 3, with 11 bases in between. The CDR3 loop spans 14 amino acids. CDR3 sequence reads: CASSKGVFGNTIYF. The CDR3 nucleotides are TGTGCCAGCAGCAAGGGGGTTTTTGGAAACACCATATATTTT.

In nucleotides, the CDR3 is TGCGCCAGCAGCTTCAACCGGGACTCAAATGAGCAGTTCTTC. Translated, it gives CASSFNRDSNEQFF. This chain joins TRBV5-1 and TRBJ2-1; weak D call: TRBD2 (6 bases). The V end was cut by 2 bases, the J end by 7 bases, with 13 bases between. This CDR3 region has 14 residues. Looked up from germline, CDR1 is SGHRS and CDR2 is YFSETQ.

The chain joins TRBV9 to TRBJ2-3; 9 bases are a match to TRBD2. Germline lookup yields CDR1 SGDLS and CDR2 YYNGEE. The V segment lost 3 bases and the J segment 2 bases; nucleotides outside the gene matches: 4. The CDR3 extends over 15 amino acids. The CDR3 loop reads CASSGGLANTDTQYF. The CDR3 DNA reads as TGTGCCAGCAGCGGCGGACTAGCGAACACAGATACGCAGTATTTT.

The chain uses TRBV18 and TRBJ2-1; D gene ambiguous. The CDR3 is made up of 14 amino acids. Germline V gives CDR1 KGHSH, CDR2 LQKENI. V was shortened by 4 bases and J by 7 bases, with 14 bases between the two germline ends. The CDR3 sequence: CASSRETVGNEQFF. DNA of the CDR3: TGTGCCAGCTCACGAGAAACGGTGGGGAATGAGCAGTTCTTC.

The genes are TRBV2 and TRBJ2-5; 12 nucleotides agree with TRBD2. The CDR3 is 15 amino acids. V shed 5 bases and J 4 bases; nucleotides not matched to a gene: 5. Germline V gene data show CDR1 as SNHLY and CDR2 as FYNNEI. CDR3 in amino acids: CASSTTGLAGETQYF. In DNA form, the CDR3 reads TGTGCCAGCAGTACAACGGGACTAGCGGGAGAGACCCAGTACTTC.

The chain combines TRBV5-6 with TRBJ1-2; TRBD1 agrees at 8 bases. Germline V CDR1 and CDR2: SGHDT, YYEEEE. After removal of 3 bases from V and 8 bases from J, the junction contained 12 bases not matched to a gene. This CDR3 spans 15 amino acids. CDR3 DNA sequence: TGTGCCAGCAGCTGGGGACAGGCGCGCCTTTCCGGCTACACCTTC. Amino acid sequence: CASSWGQARLSGYTF.

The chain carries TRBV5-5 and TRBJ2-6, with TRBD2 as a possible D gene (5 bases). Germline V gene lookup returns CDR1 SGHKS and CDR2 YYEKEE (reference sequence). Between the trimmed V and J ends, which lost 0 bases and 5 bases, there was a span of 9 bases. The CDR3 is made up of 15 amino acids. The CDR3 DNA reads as TGTGCCAGCAGCTTGGCGGGGTTTAGGGCCAACGTCCTGACTTTC. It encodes CASSLAGFRANVLTF.

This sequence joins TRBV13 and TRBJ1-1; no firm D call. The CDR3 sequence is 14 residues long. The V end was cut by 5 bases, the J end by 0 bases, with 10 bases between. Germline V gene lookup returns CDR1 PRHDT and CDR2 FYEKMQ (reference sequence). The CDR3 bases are TGTGCCAGCAGCCGCCGACACTTGAACACTGAAGCTTTCTTT. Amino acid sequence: CASSRRHLNTEAFF.